This record concerns one T cell receptor (beta chain) sequence. Its binding antigen is unknown. Base-call qualities are not available, and no considerably larger clone is one nucleotide away. The data derive from a study of brain T cells in children with intractable seizures (dated by TCRdb to the early 2020s). Turning to the overall study: Resected brain tissue from about 50 pediatric epilepsy surgery cases was first screened for immune gene transcripts using a NanoString immunology panel. About 70% of the 12 selected surgery cases also had pre-surgery blood sequenced, which left four cases with brain tissue only.

The CDR3 spans 13 residues, from the cysteine through the phenylalanine. Only the CDR3 DNA is retained, 39 bases long and in frame from the first base. CDR1 and CDR2 were assigned from the germline V gene as SGHAT and FQNNGV. V is reduced by 4 bases and J by 2 bases, leaving a spacing of 9 bases between them. The investigation overall reported the following: Viral specificity was inferred solely from CDR3 sequence similarity, and the HCMV serostatus of the patients was not known. Sequencing depth differed between pre- and post-surgery blood, so clones missing from the pre-surgery sample may reflect undersampling.

Reading the label with the study, this specimen's time point is: resected brain tissue, or blood drawn just prior to surgery. The surgery cases that showed the highest brain T cell transcript signatures were chosen for TCR beta chain sequencing of brain tissue, and of blood when it was available. Prior to surgery, the patients had been treated with at least one anti-epileptic drug. The TCR-sequenced patients were children whose drug-resistant epilepsy was caused by tuberous sclerosis complex, focal cortical dysplasia, Rasmussen encephalitis or hemimegalencephaly. Bulk genomic DNA was extracted from unsorted brain tissue and whole blood with the Monarch genomic DNA purification kit. The immunoSEQ assay was applied to genomic DNA to generate the TCR beta chain sequences. In the authors' own workflow: Any CDR3 sequence that did not begin with the conserved framework cysteine at position 104 was removed by hand. Clonality was calculated as one minus the normalized Shannon's Diversity Index, with values ranging from 0 (maximal diversity) to 1 (oligoclonal). Chi-squared comparison-of-proportions tests were used to check whether the frequency of the same CDR3 differed between samples, for example brain versus blood. Public clonotypes were found through immuneACCESS searches, while the VDJdb browser was used to judge similarity to known antiviral clonotypes. TCRdb limited this immuneACCESS table to in-frame rearrangements with V and J called. A share of clones is missing; checked studies link under half to unresolved V genes, and the rest is unexplained. From that table come the V and J calls and clone size; the DNA was used to work out D and trimming. In all, the sample holds tens of thousands of clones, and 93% of those were seen once. In total, the top ten clones hold roughly 1.4% of the sample.

The sequenced sample was peripheral blood, obtained at surgery. This chain joins TRBV11-2 to TRBJ2-7; D gene: possibly TRBD2, on 5 matching bases. The TCR sequence derives from a boy under two years old with tuberous sclerosis and intractable seizures. In nucleotide form, the sequence is TGTGCCAGCAGCTCGGACGGGACCTACGAGCAGTACTTC. Translated, this is CASSSDGTYEQYF.